The 17 T cell receptor beta chains given below trace back to one sample, sequenced in a study of T cell responses to AZD1222 COVID-19 vaccine. Method: immunoSEQ multiplex PCR; TCRdb's copy keeps in-frame clones and lacks some. The sample has 150,000 to 200,000 clones; 70% to 90% are singletons. The sample in question was peripheral blood, obtained 28 days after the second AZD1222 dose. These receptors originate from an adult who received the AZD1222 COVID-19 vaccine.

The chain uses TRBV4-1 and TRBJ2-2; 8 bases are a match to TRBD1. The V and J ends lost 8 bases and 4 bases, in that order; junction bases with no gene match: 9. The CDR3 is 15 residues long. Germline CDR1 MGHRA, CDR2 YSYEKL. Here the CDR3 DNA reads TGCGCCAGCGCTCAGGGGGCGACGGGCACCGGGGAGCTGTTTTTT. This sequence encodes CASAQGATGTGELFF.

V and J are TRBV5-1 and TRBJ2-7; TRBD1 is a possible D gene (5 bases). Germline CDR1 reads SGHRS; CDR2 reads YFSETQ. Trimming pared 0 bases from V and 2 bases from J, leaving 12 bases between. The CDR3 is made up of 15 amino acids. The CDR3 region is CASSLAGHRTYEQYF. The CDR3 bases are TGCGCCAGCAGCTTGGCTGGACACCGTACCTACGAGCAGTACTTC.

This sequence joins TRBV27 and TRBJ2-2; D is unclear. Per germline, CDR1 MNHEY and CDR2 SMNVEV (reference sequence). V shed 7 bases and J shed 1 base, with 10 bases lying between them. The CDR3 consists of 14 residues. CDR3: CASKSRENTGELFF. The CDR3 DNA follows: TGTGCCAGCAAAAGCAGAGAGAACACCGGGGAGCTGTTTTTT.

Here the CDR3 DNA reads TGTGCCAGCAGCCGATCGGGCCGGACAGGGACCGGGGAGCTGTTTTTT. Translating it yields CASSRSGRTGTGELFF. The chain recombines TRBV3-1 (or the pseudogene TRBV3-2) with TRBJ2-2; 8 bases align to TRBD1. The CDR3 extends over 16 amino acids. Germline assignment: CDR1 LGHDT and CDR2 YNNKEL (reference sequence). The V gene end was trimmed by 4 bases and the J gene end by 5 bases; junction bases not matched to a gene: 9.

The sample holds one count of this clone. V is TRBV2 and J is TRBJ1-6; D is possibly TRBD1 (6 bases). The germline gives CDR1 SNHLY, CDR2 FYNNEI. The V end was cut by 6 bases, the J end by 5 bases, with 17 bases between. The CDR3 is 16 residues long. This CDR3 reads CASREQGLLNNSPLHF. CDR3 nucleotide sequence: TGTGCCAGCAGGGAACAGGGCCTACTAAATAATTCACCCCTCCACTTT.

This clone occurred a few times. V and J are TRBV5-1 and TRBJ2-1; D may be TRBD2 (5 bases). CDR1 is SGHRS, CDR2 YFSETQ, per germline. The CDR3 length is 16 residues. V was trimmed by 2 bases and J by 8 bases, leaving 20 bases between them. The CDR3 protein is CASSFGVPLGQDEQFF. In DNA, the CDR3 is TGCGCCAGCAGCTTCGGCGTCCCACTAGGGCAGGATGAGCAGTTCTTC.

The chain links TRBV30 to TRBJ1-5; D call uncertain. The V end lost 4 bases, the J end lost 6 bases, and 13 bases lay between the germline ends. This CDR3 spans 13 amino acids. The V gene's germline CDR1 is GTSNPN and CDR2 SVGIG (reference sequence). CDR3 residues: CAWKSAGGQPQHF. CDR3 DNA: TGTGCCTGGAAGTCCGCCGGTGGTCAGCCCCAGCATTTT.

This clone was picked up a small number of times. The chain recombines TRBV6-4 with TRBJ2-2, with unresolved D. V was trimmed by 0 bases and J by 6 bases, leaving 5 bases between them. The germline V gene has CDR1 MRHNA and CDR2 SNTAGT. The CDR3 covers 13 residues. The CDR3, as DNA: TGTGCCAGCAGTGACTCGTCCTCCGGGGAGCTGTTTTTT. It specifies CASSDSSSGELFF.

The rearrangement joins TRBV6-5 to TRBJ1-5; tentatively, D is TRBD1 (6 bases). Per the germline V gene, CDR1 is MNHEY and CDR2 is SVGAGI. V was pared by 6 bases and J by 3 bases, with 9 bases between. CDR3 size: 13 residues. This CDR3 is CASSGQHNQPQHF. The CDR3 bases are TGTGCCAGCAGCGGACAGCACAATCAGCCCCAGCATTTT.

This clone occurred once. This rearrangement joins TRBV1 to TRBJ2-3; the table names TRBD2, a call not compared with the DNA. TRBV1 is listed as a pseudogene. The CDR3 loop spans 15 amino acids. CDR3 bases: TGCACCTGTTCATGGCCCAGCGGGGGCCCAGATACGCAGTATTTT. Its protein is CTCSWPSGGPDTQYF.

The rearrangement links TRBV15 to TRBJ2-3; 10 nucleotides align to TRBD2. Germline V lookup: CDR1 LNHNV, CDR2 YYDKDF (reference sequence). The trim removed 3 bases at V and 1 base at J, leaving 13 bases unmatched. This CDR3 is 19 amino acids long. CDR3 in DNA: TGTGCCACCAGCAGTGGGGGACTAGCGCAGGGCCTGGGCACAGATACGCAGTATTTT. Encoded protein: CATSSGGLAQGLGTDTQYF.

The genes are TRBV7-8 and TRBJ2-1; 10 nucleotides agree with TRBD2. This CDR3 spans 16 amino acids. Germline V lookup: CDR1 SGHVS, CDR2 FQNEAQ. Trimming at V came to 5 bases and at J to 7 bases, leaving 11 bases not matched to a gene. The CDR3 loop is CASSPLAGDLWNEQFF. For the CDR3, the DNA is TGTGCCAGCAGCCCTCTAGCGGGGGACCTCTGGAATGAGCAGTTCTTC.

This chain uses TRBV4-3 with TRBJ2-2, with TRBD1 identical over 9 bases. In germline, CDR1 is LGHNA, CDR2 YSLEER. J gave up 6 bases and V 4 bases, and 9 bases lay outside the gene matches. The CDR3 totals 16 residues. In DNA form, the CDR3 reads TGCGCCAGCAGCCCGACCCCACAGGGGGCCCCCGGGGAGCTGTTTTTT. It is translated as CASSPTPQGAPGELFF.

This clone was counted only a few times. V gene TRBV4-3 combines with J gene TRBJ1-1, with D unclear. The CDR3 has 14 residues. V dropped 0 bases and J dropped 5 bases, with 10 bases sitting between them. Germline V gene sequence: CDR1 LGHNA, CDR2 YSLEER. The CDR3 loop reads CASSQDQAVTEAFF. The CDR3 DNA is TGCGCCAGCAGCCAAGATCAGGCGGTTACTGAAGCTTTCTTT.

This chain links TRBV4-1 with TRBJ2-3; D is perhaps TRBD1 or TRBD2 (5 bases each). The CDR3 totals 15 residues. Germline V lookup: CDR1 MGHRA, CDR2 YSYEKL. With 2 bases removed from V and 4 bases from J, the gap between germline ends came to 13 bases. The CDR3 loop is CASSQIGTSADTQYF. Written as DNA, the CDR3 is TGCGCCAGCAGCCAAATCGGGACCTCAGCAGATACGCAGTATTTT.

The chain employs TRBV6-5 and TRBJ2-7, with 10 nucleotides matching TRBD1. From germline, CDR1 is MNHEY and CDR2 SVGAGI. The CDR3 covers 13 residues. V was clipped by 7 bases and J by 7 bases; unmatched bases: 7. CDR3 coding DNA: TGTGCCAGCAATTTCGACAGGGGGCAAGAGCAGTACTTC. It yields the protein CASNFDRGQEQYF.

The CDR3 loop reads CASSELAVAENTGELFF. CDR3 coding DNA: TGTGCCAGCAGTGAATTGGCGGTAGCGGAAAACACCGGGGAGCTGTTTTTT. This chain uses TRBV2 with TRBJ2-2; D may be TRBD2 (6 bases). The germline V gene has CDR1 SNHLY and CDR2 FYNNEI. There are 17 residues in the CDR3. V lost 2 bases and J 2 bases, leaving 15 bases between the germline ends.